The 26 T cell receptor beta chains given below trace back to one sample, sequenced in a study of cytomegalovirus exposure and HLA in healthy donors. It was with 60 Vbeta and 13 Jbeta primers that the PCR ran. The data were produced by immunoSEQ multiplex PCR, yet TCRdb's version contains in-frame clones alone and is incomplete. The table lists roughly 140,000 clones, roughly four fifths of them singletons. The sample taken for sequencing was PBMCs. These receptors came from a male donor in good health and CMV-seronegative.

This chain connects TRBV6-6 to TRBJ2-7, with 7 bases lining up with TRBD1. The CDR3 runs 16 residues. With V trimmed by 11 bases and J by 6 bases, 22 bases remained unmatched. Germline assignment: CDR1 MNHNY and CDR2 SVGAGI (reference sequence). The CDR3 DNA reads TGTGCCGCCCAAAAACGAACGACAGGGAATGGGACCGAGCAGTACTTC. Translating it yields CAAQKRTTGNGTEQYF.

The V gene is TRBV27, the J gene TRBJ2-3, with 9 bases matching TRBD1. The V segment lost 4 bases and the J segment 2 bases; nucleotides outside the gene matches: 10. The CDR3 runs 17 residues. The germline CDR1 and CDR2 sequences are MNHEY and SMNVEV (reference sequence). CDR3 sequence reads: CASSSLQGAGPTDTQYF. CDR3 sequence (DNA): TGTGCCAGCAGTTCCCTACAGGGGGCTGGCCCCACAGATACGCAGTATTTT.

This clone was seen only a few times. The chain is built from TRBV25-1 and TRBJ2-1; D is possibly TRBD1 (6 bases). The CDR3 has 15 amino acids. The V and J ends lost 2 bases and 2 bases respectively, with 10 bases between them. Germline V gives CDR1 MGHDK, CDR2 SYGVNS. CDR3 sequence (DNA): TGTGCCAGCAGTGAAGGGAAGGGGGCCTACAATGAGCAGTTCTTC. Residues: CASSEGKGAYNEQFF.

The J gene is TRBJ2-7, the V gene TRBV4-1, with a possible D match to TRBD1 (5 bases). This CDR3 spans 15 amino acids. CDR1 and CDR2 (germline): MGHRA, YSYEKL. V shed 3 bases and J shed 7 bases, with 19 bases lying between them. The CDR3 sequence is CASSHLGAGSSEQYF. The CDR3 bases are TGCGCCAGCAGCCATCTAGGGGCAGGGTCCAGTGAGCAGTACTTC.

The chain couples TRBV20-1 to TRBJ2-5; 7 nucleotides line up with TRBD2. The J call is in doubt because the DNA end fits TRBJ2-7 better. Germline CDR1 reads DFQATT; CDR2 reads SNEGSKA (reference sequence). This CDR3 region has 11 residues. The CDR3 loop reads CSAGGSYEQYF. The CDR3 DNA reads TGCAGTGCCGGGGGGTCCTACGAGCAGTACTTC.

V gene TRBV13 combines with J gene TRBJ2-4; D is ambiguous. The CDR3 sequence is 14 residues long. The germline V gene has CDR1 PRHDT and CDR2 FYEKMQ (reference sequence). V lost 3 bases and J lost 0, with 6 bases in between. Written as DNA, the CDR3 is TGTGCCAGCAGCTTGAGGCTAGCCAAAAACATTCAGTACTTC. Translated, it gives CASSLRLAKNIQYF. Variable domain in full (rest from reference TRBV13 and TRBJ2-4): AAGVIQSPRHLIKEKRETATLKCYPIPRHDTVYWYQQGPGQDPQFLISFYEKMQSDKGSIPDRFSAQQFSDYHSELNMSSLELGDSALYFCASSLRLAKNIQYFGAGTRLSVL.

The rearrangement links TRBV28 to TRBJ1-1; no definite D call. Trimming stripped 2 bases from V and 0 bases from J, with 10 bases between. This CDR3 region has 15 residues. Per the germline V gene, CDR1 is MDHEN and CDR2 is SYDVKM. In DNA form, the CDR3 reads TGTGCCAGCAGTTTAGGCAGCACTATGAACACTGAAGCTTTCTTT. Amino acids: CASSLGSTMNTEAFF.

This clone has only a few counts. This chain joins TRBV5-4 and TRBJ1-2; 7 nucleotides match TRBD1. This CDR3 is 13 amino acids long. Germline loops: CDR1 SGHNT, CDR2 YYREEE (reference sequence). Germline trimming cut 8 bases from V and 4 bases from J; bases unmatched to any gene: 8. In nucleotides, the CDR3 is TGTGCCAGTGACAGGGCTGAATTCTATGGCTACACCTTC. It codes for CASDRAEFYGYTF. The entire variable domain, with the rest obtained from reference TRBV5-4 and TRBJ1-2, is as follows: ETGVTQSPTHLIKTRGQQVTLRCSSQSGHNTVSWYQQALGQGPQFIFQYYREEENGRGNFPPRFSGLQFPNYSSELNVNALELDDSALYLCASDRAEFYGYTFGSGTRLTVV.

The chain is built from TRBV7-6 and TRBJ2-3, with 8 nucleotides matching TRBD2. Losses at the gene ends were 3 bases for V and 6 bases for J; bases not matched to a gene: 8. The CDR3 is made up of 15 amino acids. Germline V gives CDR1 SGHVS, CDR2 FNYEAQ. The CDR3 protein is CASSFPAGGGDTQYF. The CDR3 coding sequence is TGTGCCAGCAGCTTTCCTGCGGGAGGCGGGGATACGCAGTATTTT.

This clone was counted many times. The chain carries TRBV30 and TRBJ1-2; D unresolved. The length of the CDR3 is 13 residues. Deletions cut 5 bases from V and 7 bases from J, with 17 bases between. CDR1 GTSNPN and CDR2 SVGIG come from the germline V gene (reference sequence). The CDR3 DNA reads TGTGCCTGGGCCGATGGGGAGTTTCGTGGCTACACCTTC. Translation gives CAWADGEFRGYTF.

The V call is TRBV7-9, the J call TRBJ2-1; a possible D gene is TRBD2 (5 bases). CDR1 is SEHNR and CDR2 is FQNEAQ in the germline V gene (reference sequence). The CDR3 has 15 amino acids. V was trimmed by 4 bases and J by 2 bases, leaving 12 bases between them. CDR3 region: CASSSSGPTYNEQFF. CDR3 DNA sequence: TGTGCCAGCAGCTCAAGCGGACCCACCTACAATGAGCAGTTCTTC.

This chain connects TRBV7-3 to TRBJ2-1, with 8 positions matching TRBD1. The J segment lost 4 bases and the V segment lost 5 bases, leaving 10 bases of the junction unmatched. The CDR3 has 16 amino acids. The germline gives CDR1 SGHTA, CDR2 FQGTGA. Written as DNA, the CDR3 is TGTGCCAGCAGCCCACAGCCGGGACAGGTGTACAATGAGCAGTTCTTC. This encodes CASSPQPGQVYNEQFF.

The CDR3 DNA is TGTGCCAGCAGCGTAGTTCTCTCCAGGGGCCATGGGGGCCGAAAAGCTTTCTTT. Translation: CASSVVLSRGHGGRKAFF. V and J are TRBV9 and TRBJ1-1, with D perhaps TRBD1 (6 bases). The V gene lost 0 bases and the J gene lost 9 bases, with 27 bases spanning the gap. CDR1 is SGDLS and CDR2 is YYNGEE in the germline V gene. The CDR3 is 18 residues long.

A few counts support this clone. The chain uses TRBV2 and TRBJ1-1, with 7 bases fitting TRBD1. The CDR3 loop spans 11 amino acids. The germline CDR1 and CDR2 sequences are SNHLY and FYNNEI. The V and J ends lost 11 bases and 8 bases, in that order; junction bases with no gene match: 8. The CDR3, as DNA: TGTGCCGGGTCGAGACAGGGAGAAGCTTTCTTT. This translates into CAGSRQGEAFF.

The CDR3 loop is CASSGGQRSQPQHF. For the CDR3, the DNA is TGTGCCAGCAGTGGGGGACAGAGGAGTCAGCCCCAGCATTTT. The genes are TRBV2 and TRBJ1-5; 7 nucleotides agree with TRBD1. V dropped 4 bases and J dropped 6; count of bases not matched to a gene: 6. The CDR3 is 14 amino acids. Germline V lookup: CDR1 SNHLY, CDR2 FYNNEI.

In its sample, this clone was seen a few times. The rearrangement joins TRBV7-9 to TRBJ2-4, with D maybe TRBD2 (5 bases). The CDR3 is 14 residues long. V lost 2 bases, J lost 1 base, and 6 bases lay in between. Germline CDR1 SEHNR, CDR2 FQNEAQ (reference sequence). Here the CDR3 DNA reads TGTGCCAGCAGCTTAAGAGGGGCCAAAAACATTCAGTACTTC. Encoded protein: CASSLRGAKNIQYF.

The gene calls are TRBV13 and TRBJ2-2; possible D gene TRBD1, 6 bases. V lost 4 bases, J lost 3 bases, and 15 bases lay in between. The germline V gene encodes CDR1 PRHDT and CDR2 FYEKMQ (reference sequence). There are 16 residues in the CDR3. The CDR3 region is CASSSQGFVDTGELFF. The CDR3 coding sequence is TGTGCCAGCAGCTCGCAGGGGTTTGTGGACACCGGGGAGCTGTTTTTT.

The chain is built from TRBV9 and TRBJ2-1; D is perhaps TRBD2 (6 bases). CDR1 SGDLS and CDR2 YYNGEE come from the germline V gene. Trimming shortened V by 0 bases and J by 4 bases, and 14 bases separated the two germline ends. The CDR3 has 16 amino acids. As DNA, the CDR3 is TGTGCCAGCAGCGTAGGGTCCGTTGGGGGGTACAATGAGCAGTTCTTC. It encodes CASSVGSVGGYNEQFF.

This rearrangement joins TRBV5-4 to TRBJ1-1; maybe TRBD1 (6 bases). The CDR3 length is 16 residues. V was cut by 2 bases and J by 1 base, with 15 bases left in between. Germline V gene data show CDR1 as SGHNT and CDR2 as YYREEE (reference sequence). The CDR3 here is CASSLLNRDPNTEAFF. The CDR3 nucleotides are TGTGCCAGCAGCTTACTGAACAGGGACCCGAACACTGAAGCTTTCTTT.

The chain couples TRBV5-1 to TRBJ2-7; weak D call: TRBD2 (6 bases). CDR1 and CDR2 (germline): SGHRS, YFSETQ. V gave up 3 bases and J gave up 2 bases, with 21 bases separating them. The CDR3 is 17 amino acids. CDR3 sequence (DNA): TGCGCCAGCAGCTCTGGGACTTACAGCATCGGAGCCTACGAGCAGTACTTC. It translates to CASSSGTYSIGAYEQYF.

The chain uses TRBV11-2 and TRBJ2-1, with 14 bases identical to TRBD2. Germline loops: CDR1 SGHAT, CDR2 FQNNGV. With V trimmed by 0 bases and J by 12 bases, 7 bases remained unmatched. There are 16 residues in the CDR3. Here the CDR3 DNA reads TGTGCCAGCAGCTTAGATGTGGGACTAGCGGGAGTCAGGCAGTTCTTC. Protein product: CASSLDVGLAGVRQFF. The entire variable domain, with the rest obtained from reference TRBV11-2 and TRBJ2-1, is as follows: EAGVAQSPRYKIIEKRQSVAFWCNPISGHATLYWYQQILGQGPKLLIQFQNNGVVDDSQLPKDRFSAERLKGVDSTLKIQPAKLEDSAVYLCASSLDVGLAGVRQFFGPGTRLTVL.

This clone occurred once. The chain has TRBV7-9 and TRBJ2-7; TRBD1 matches 8 bases. There are 13 residues in the CDR3. V was clipped by 3 bases and J by 7 bases; unmatched bases: 5. Germline CDR1 reads SEHNR; CDR2 reads FQNEAQ (reference sequence). CDR3 nucleotides: TGTGCCAGCAGCTTCGGACAGGGCGGGGAGCAGTACTTC. It encodes CASSFGQGGEQYF.

In its sample, this clone was seen once. The chain has TRBV28 and TRBJ2-7; the match to TRBD2 covers 13 bases. CDR3 length: 16 amino acids. V was clipped by 5 bases and J by 1 base; unmatched bases: 5. Germline CDR1 MDHEN, CDR2 SYDVKM. The CDR3 loop reads CASSTTGLAGSYEQYF. CDR3 bases: TGTGCCAGCAGTACAACGGGACTAGCGGGGTCCTACGAGCAGTACTTC.

The rearrangement links TRBV11-2 to TRBJ2-6; unclear D gene. In germline, CDR1 is SGHAT, CDR2 FQNNGV. The ends were cut back, 5 bases at V and 0 bases at J, with 5 bases in the middle. The CDR3 length is 14 residues. The CDR3 reads CASSPNSGANVLTF. In DNA form, the CDR3 reads TGTGCCAGCAGCCCCAACTCTGGGGCCAACGTCCTGACTTTC.

The V gene is TRBV6-5, the J gene TRBJ2-5; D remains ambiguous. This CDR3 comprises 10 residues. Germline CDR1 is MNHEY and CDR2 is SVGAGI. V was pared by 6 bases and J by 4 bases, with 3 bases between. The CDR3 DNA reads TGTGCCAGCAGGAGAGAGACCCAGTACTTC. Its protein is CASRRETQYF.

The sample holds one count of this clone. This chain joins TRBV30 and TRBJ1-1, with unresolved D. V lost 4 bases to trimming and J lost 11 bases, with 17 bases between them. This CDR3 comprises 12 residues. CDR1 is GTSNPN, CDR2 SVGIG, per germline (reference sequence). The DNA for the CDR3 is TGTGCCTGGATCTTTGGGCATCGTGAGGCTTTCTTT. Translation: CAWIFGHREAFF.